This T cell receptor beta chain was documented in a study of OX40 agonist ivuxolimab in advanced cancers. Study-wide background: Every patient in dose escalation had hepatocellular carcinoma, melanoma, renal cell or head and neck cancer. Antecedent anti-PD-1, anti-PD-L1 or anti-CTLA-4 therapy was permissible, with under 50% having received some. Study observations and caveats: People who partly responded at 0.1-3.0 mg/kg had some of the least clonal expansion seen.

There are 12 residues in the CDR3. The germline CDR1 and CDR2 sequences are MNHNS and SASEGT. V lost 7 bases, J lost 1 base, and 8 bases lay in between. This clone came up once. Its antigen is currently unknown. TCRdb's copy holds only in-frame clones and misses some; the assay was immunoSEQ multiplex PCR. The sample yields about 22,000 clones, 70% to 90% seen once. Anyone with autoimmune disease history or systemic immunosuppression was excluded. The receptor was derived from an adult with an advanced solid tumor such as melanoma, head and neck, liver or kidney cancer. The chain couples TRBV6-1 to TRBJ2-7; unclear D gene. The sequencing here drew on CD4+ or CD8+ T cells sorted from blood, taken in a trial of the OX40 agonist ivuxolimab. CDR3 protein: CASTGLSYEQYF. The CDR3, as DNA: TGTGCCAGCACAGGCCTATCCTACGAGCAGTACTTC.